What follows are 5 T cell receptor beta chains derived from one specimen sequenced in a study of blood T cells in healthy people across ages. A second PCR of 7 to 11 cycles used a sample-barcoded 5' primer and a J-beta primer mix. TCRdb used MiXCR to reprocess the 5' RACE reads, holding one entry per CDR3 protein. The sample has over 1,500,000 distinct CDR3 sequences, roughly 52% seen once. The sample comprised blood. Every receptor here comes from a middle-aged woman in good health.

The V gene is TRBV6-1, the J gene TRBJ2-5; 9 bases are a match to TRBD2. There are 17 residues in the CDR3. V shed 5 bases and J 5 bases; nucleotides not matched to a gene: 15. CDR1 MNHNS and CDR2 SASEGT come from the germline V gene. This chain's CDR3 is CASSKHNRGGAHETQYF. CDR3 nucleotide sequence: TGTGCCAGCAGTAAACACAACCGCGGGGGGGCCCATGAGACCCAGTACTTC.

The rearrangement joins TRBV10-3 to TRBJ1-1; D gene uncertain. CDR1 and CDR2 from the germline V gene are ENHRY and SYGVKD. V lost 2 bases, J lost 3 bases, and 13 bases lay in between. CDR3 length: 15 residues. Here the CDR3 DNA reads TGTGCCATCAGTGAGACGTACGGGTGGCACACTGAAGCTTTCTTT. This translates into CAISETYGWHTEAFF.

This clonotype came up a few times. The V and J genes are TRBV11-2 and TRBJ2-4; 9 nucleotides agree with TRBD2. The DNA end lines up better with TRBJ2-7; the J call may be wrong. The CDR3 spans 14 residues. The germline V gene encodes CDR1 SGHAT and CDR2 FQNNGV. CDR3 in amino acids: CASSRGGGPYEQYF. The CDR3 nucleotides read TGTGCCAGCAGCCGCGGGGGGGGCCCCTACGAGCAGTACTTC.

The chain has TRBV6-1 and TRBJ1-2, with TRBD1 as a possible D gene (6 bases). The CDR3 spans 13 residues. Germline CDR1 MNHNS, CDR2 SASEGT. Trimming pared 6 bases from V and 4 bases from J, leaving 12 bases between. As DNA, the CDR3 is TGTGCCAGCAGGTACGGACAGAGCTATGGCTACACCTTC. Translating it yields CASRYGQSYGYTF.

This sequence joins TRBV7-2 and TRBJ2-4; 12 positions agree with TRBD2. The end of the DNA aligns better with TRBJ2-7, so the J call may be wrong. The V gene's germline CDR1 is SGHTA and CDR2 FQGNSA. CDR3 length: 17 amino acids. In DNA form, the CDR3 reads TGTGCCAGCAGTTACTCCAATCTAGCGGGGGGGAGGGACGAGCAGTACTTC. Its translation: CASSYSNLAGGRDEQYF.